These 24 T cell receptor beta chains share one sample of origin, sequenced in a study of shared clonotypes between healthy human individuals. Sequencing used immunoSEQ multiplex PCR; TCRdb keeps in-frame clones, though not all of them. The data hold over 2 million clones, with less than 95% observed a single time. Sequencing input: naive CD4+ T cells from PBMCs. The subset: CD45RA+ positively selected. The receptors originated from a man between 18 and 29 years old in good health. Some clones in this sample may be carry-over from other donors' samples.

The chain joins TRBV7-9 to TRBJ2-5; 9 bases are a match to TRBD2. This CDR3 is 16 amino acids long. V was clipped by 2 bases and J by 5 bases; unmatched bases: 9. Germline CDR1 reads SEHNR; CDR2 reads FQNEAQ (reference sequence). CDR3 in amino acids: CASSLLRREGVETQYF. The CDR3 DNA reads as TGTGCCAGCAGCTTACTTCGGCGGGAGGGGGTGGAGACCCAGTACTTC.

The CDR3, as DNA: TGTGCCAGCTCACCAATTGCAGGCTCCGTCTCGAATGAGCAGTTCTTC. Protein: CASSPIAGSVSNEQFF. This sequence joins TRBV18 and TRBJ2-1; D is unresolved. V lost 2 bases and J 7 bases, leaving 18 bases between the germline ends. This CDR3 region has 16 residues. The germline CDR1 and CDR2 sequences are KGHSH and LQKENI.

V is TRBV5-6 and J is TRBJ2-7, with TRBD1 identical over 7 bases. Losses at the gene ends were 2 bases for V and 5 bases for J; bases not matched to a gene: 4. The germline V gene has CDR1 SGHDT and CDR2 YYEEEE. The CDR3 runs to 13 residues. The CDR3 spells CASSLGGVHEQYF. In DNA form, the CDR3 reads TGTGCCAGCAGCTTAGGGGGCGTACACGAGCAGTACTTC.

Points on this clone: Other DNA sequences from this sample encode an identical CDR3 as well. The chain recombines TRBV5-1 with TRBJ1-2, with 10 positions matching TRBD1. With 0 bases clipped from V and 5 bases from J, the junction kept 4 bases outside the gene matches. The V gene's germline CDR1 is SGHRS and CDR2 YFSETQ. This CDR3 is 15 amino acids long. CDR3 in DNA: TGCGCCAGCAGCTTGGGGGACAGGGGAGGATATGGCTACACCTTC. Its protein product is CASSLGDRGGYGYTF.

This clone was observed once. This rearrangement joins TRBV4-1 to TRBJ2-3; TRBD2 might be the D (6 bases). Germline V gives CDR1 MGHRA, CDR2 YSYEKL. With 4 bases removed from V and 0 bases from J, the gap between germline ends came to 14 bases. CDR3 length equals 16 residues. CDR3 in amino acids: CASSLGTAPSTDTQYF. The CDR3 DNA reads TGCGCCAGCAGCCTTGGGACTGCCCCTAGCACAGATACGCAGTATTTT.

This clone has only a few counts. This chain connects TRBV2 to TRBJ1-1; no reliable D call. Germline V gene data show CDR1 as SNHLY and CDR2 as FYNNEI. The CDR3 extends over 14 amino acids. V was shortened by 3 bases and J by 3 bases, with 11 bases between the two germline ends. The CDR3 DNA sequence: TGTGCCAGCAGTGATAGGCAGTGGGACACTGAAGCTTTCTTT. It specifies CASSDRQWDTEAFF.

This clone appeared once. The rearrangement links TRBV6-6 to TRBJ2-7; the D is unclear. The CDR3 consists of 12 residues. With 5 bases removed from V and 4 bases from J, the gap between germline ends came to 9 bases. The germline CDR1 and CDR2 sequences are MNHNY and SVGAGI (reference sequence). CDR3 amino acids: CASSRTQYEQYF. CDR3 sequence (DNA): TGTGCCAGCAGTCGAACCCAATACGAGCAGTACTTC.

Of note for this clone: The sample holds other DNA sequences that translate to the same CDR3. The gene calls are TRBV7-2 and TRBJ2-1; D gene ambiguous. The CDR3 runs to 15 residues. From germline, CDR1 is SGHTA and CDR2 FQGNSA. Between the trimmed V and J ends, which lost 1 base and 0 bases, there was a span of 7 bases. Here the CDR3 DNA reads TGTGCCAGCAGCTTAGGAGTGAGCTCCTACAATGAGCAGTTCTTC. Protein sequence: CASSLGVSSYNEQFF.

The chain couples TRBV5-4 to TRBJ2-7; 7 bases align to TRBD1. CDR3 length: 16 amino acids. Trimming cost V 0 bases and J 2 bases; bases outside gene matches: 8. From germline, CDR1 is SGHNT and CDR2 YYREEE (reference sequence). CDR3 amino acids: CASSLASVRGPYEQYF. CDR3 sequence (DNA): TGTGCCAGCAGCTTGGCCTCGGTTAGGGGGCCCTACGAGCAGTACTTC. Full variable domain (missing parts from reference TRBV5-4 and TRBJ2-7): ETGVTQSPTHLIKTRGQQVTLRCSSQSGHNTVSWYQQALGQGPQFIFQYYREEENGRGNFPPRFSGLQFPNYSSELNVNALELDDSALYLCASSLASVRGPYEQYFGPGTRLTVT.

The chain joins TRBV9 to TRBJ2-6; D gene unclear. The CDR3 has 16 amino acids. CDR1 and CDR2 from the germline V gene are SGDLS and YYNGEE. V lost 0 bases and J lost 0, with 7 bases in between. The CDR3 DNA is TGTGCCAGCAGCGTAGGTCAGGTCTCTGGGGCCAACGTCCTGACTTTC. Encoded protein: CASSVGQVSGANVLTF.

This clone has just one count. J is TRBJ1-2 and V is TRBV13, with D uncertain. Germline V gene sequence: CDR1 PRHDT, CDR2 FYEKMQ (reference sequence). V gave up 3 bases and J gave up 3 bases, with 11 bases separating them. CDR3 length: 14 amino acids. The CDR3 is CASSFRTRDYGYTF. The DNA for the CDR3 is TGTGCCAGCAGCTTTAGAACACGAGACTATGGCTACACCTTC.

The chain is built from TRBV5-8 and TRBJ2-1; TRBD1 matches 7 bases. The J segment lost 5 bases and the V segment lost 0 bases, leaving 5 bases of the junction unmatched. CDR3 length equals 15 residues. Germline assignment: CDR1 SGHTS and CDR2 YDEGEE. For the CDR3, the DNA is TGTGCCAGCAGCTTGGGACAGGGTAGAAACAATGAGCAGTTCTTC. Amino acids: CASSLGQGRNNEQFF.

The rearrangement uses TRBV5-6 and TRBJ1-5, with D possibly TRBD1 on 6 matching bases. Trimming took off 0 bases at V and 7 bases at J, with 17 bases between the two ends. Germline V gives CDR1 SGHDT, CDR2 YYEEEE. This CDR3 comprises 16 residues. CDR3 amino acids: CASSLAGHRSWQPQHF. The CDR3 bases are TGTGCCAGCAGCTTGGCGGGACACCGATCCTGGCAGCCCCAGCATTTT.

The chain combines TRBV19 with TRBJ2-7; TRBD1 aligns across 7 bases. In germline, CDR1 is LNHDA, CDR2 SQIVND (reference sequence). Trimming removed 4 bases from V and 3 bases from J; junction bases left unmatched: 9. This CDR3 has 15 amino acids. The CDR3 loop is CASSNRDRSIYEQYF. In nucleotides, the CDR3 is TGTGCCAGTAGTAACCGGGACAGAAGTATCTACGAGCAGTACTTC.

V and J are TRBV19 and TRBJ2-5; 9 bases are shared with TRBD1. Losses at the gene ends were 6 bases for V and 4 bases for J; bases not matched to a gene: 6. The CDR3 has 14 amino acids. Germline lookup yields CDR1 LNHDA and CDR2 SQIVND (reference sequence). The CDR3 nucleotides are TGTGCCAGTAGGGACAGGGGAGGGGCAGAGACCCAGTACTTC. This encodes CASRDRGGAETQYF.

The chain's CDR3 is CASSVAEGREGIGELFF. The CDR3 DNA reads as TGTGCCAGCAGCGTAGCTGAAGGGCGGGAGGGTATCGGGGAGCTGTTTTTT. The chain is built from TRBV9 and TRBJ2-2; the match to TRBD2 covers 9 bases. Trimming took 0 bases from V and 7 from J; bases not matched to a gene: 10. The CDR3 is made up of 17 amino acids. CDR1 is SGDLS, CDR2 YYNGEE, per germline.

The V gene is TRBV7-3, the J gene TRBJ1-3; D is possibly TRBD1 (6 bases). Germline assignment: CDR1 SGHTA and CDR2 FQGTGA. V shed 5 bases and J shed 4 bases, with 18 bases lying between them. The CDR3 loop spans 16 amino acids. The CDR3 spells CASSMTSGAGGNTIYF. The CDR3 DNA reads as TGTGCCAGCAGCATGACGTCAGGGGCCGGGGGAAACACCATATATTTT.

The chain joins TRBV5-5 to TRBJ2-1, with 9 bases aligning to TRBD2. After removal of 3 bases from V and 7 bases from J, the junction contained 8 bases not matched to a gene. The germline CDR1 and CDR2 sequences are SGHKS and YYEKEE (reference sequence). The CDR3 spans 15 residues. This chain's CDR3 is CASSSPRTSDNEQFF. The CDR3 nucleotides are TGTGCCAGCAGCTCCCCCAGGACTAGCGATAATGAGCAGTTCTTC.

The chain has TRBV5-8 and TRBJ2-1; D may correspond to TRBD1 or TRBD2 (5 bases each). CDR1 and CDR2 from the germline V gene are SGHTS and YDEGEE. CDR3 length: 15 amino acids. V lost 4 bases to trimming and J lost 12 bases, with 23 bases between them. This CDR3 reads CASSLREIRVSRQFF. CDR3 in DNA: TGTGCCAGCAGCCTCAGGGAGATCCGAGTCTCTAGGCAGTTCTTC.

This rearrangement joins TRBV19 to TRBJ1-1; D is unresolved. The CDR3 consists of 13 residues. V lost 7 bases and J 0 bases, leaving 9 bases between the germline ends. Germline CDR1 and CDR2: LNHDA and SQIVND (reference sequence). DNA for the CDR3: TGTGCCAGTAAATTGAACCTGAACACTGAAGCTTTCTTT. This gives the protein CASKLNLNTEAFF.

The chain employs TRBV7-6 and TRBJ2-1; D gene ambiguous. Germline-derived CDR1 and CDR2 are SGHVS and FNYEAQ. Trimming removed 3 bases at V and 9 bases at J, with 15 bases between. This CDR3 contains 14 residues. The DNA for the CDR3 is TGTGCCAGCAGCTTGGACCCTTACGATGGTGAGCAGTTCTTC. Translating it yields CASSLDPYDGEQFF.

The genes are TRBV6-5 and TRBJ2-1; tentative D call: TRBD2 (5 bases). V lost 6 bases and J lost 5, with 14 bases in between. This CDR3 comprises 14 residues. Germline CDR1 reads MNHEY; CDR2 reads SVGAGI. CDR3 in amino acids: CASSPSGSHNEQFF. DNA of the CDR3: TGTGCCAGCAGCCCGTCGGGGTCCCACAATGAGCAGTTCTTC.

The chain recombines TRBV7-9 with TRBJ2-1; D not certain. Trimming cost V 2 bases and J 8 bases, with 1 base left between them. The CDR3 extends over 10 amino acids. Per germline, CDR1 SEHNR and CDR2 FQNEAQ (reference sequence). CDR3 bases: TGTGCCAGCAGCTTATATGAGCAGTTCTTC. This encodes CASSLYEQFF.

V usage is TRBV11-2 and J usage is TRBJ2-7; 10 bases match TRBD2. With V trimmed by 4 bases and J by 0 bases, 6 bases remained unmatched. This CDR3 is 16 amino acids long. The V gene's germline CDR1 is SGHAT and CDR2 FQNNGV. The CDR3 loop is CASSSGTSAVSYEQYF. Written as DNA, the CDR3 is TGTGCCAGCAGCTCCGGGACTAGCGCCGTCTCCTACGAGCAGTACTTC.